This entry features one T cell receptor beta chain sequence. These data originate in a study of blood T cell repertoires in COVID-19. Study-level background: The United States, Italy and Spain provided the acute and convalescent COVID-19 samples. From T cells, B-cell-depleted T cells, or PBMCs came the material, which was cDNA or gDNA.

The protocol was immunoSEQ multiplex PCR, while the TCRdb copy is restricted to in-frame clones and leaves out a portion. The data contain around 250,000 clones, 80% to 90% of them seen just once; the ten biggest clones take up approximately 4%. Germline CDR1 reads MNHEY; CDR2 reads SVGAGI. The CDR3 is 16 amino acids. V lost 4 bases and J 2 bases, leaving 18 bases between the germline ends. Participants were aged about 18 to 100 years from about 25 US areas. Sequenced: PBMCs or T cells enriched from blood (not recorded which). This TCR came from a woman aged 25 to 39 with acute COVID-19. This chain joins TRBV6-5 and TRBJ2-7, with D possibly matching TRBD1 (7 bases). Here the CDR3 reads CASSLPVGGGTYEQYF. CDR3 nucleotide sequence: TGTGCCAGCAGTTTACCCGTCGGAGGGGGCACCTACGAGCAGTACTTC.